One sample yielded the 9 T cell receptor beta chains listed below, sequenced in a study of shared clonotypes between healthy human individuals. Produced via immunoSEQ multiplex PCR; TCRdb's table is partial and in-frame only. The sample comprises about 480,000 clones, nearly 80% of which are singletons, and around 13% rests with the top ten. Sequencing used PBMCs. The receptors derive from a woman aged 35 to 49 in good health. Some clones in this sample may be carry-over from other donors' samples.

The chain couples TRBV21-1 to TRBJ2-7; the table's D call, TRBD1, has no DNA check behind it. TRBV21-1 is annotated as a pseudogene. The CDR3 has 15 residues. CDR3 bases: TGTGCCAGCAGCACCGCGGGGACAGTCTCCTACGAGCAGTACTTC. This sequence encodes CASSTAGTVSYEQYF.

The chain couples TRBV28 to TRBJ1-5, with D possibly TRBD1 on 5 matching bases. Looked up from germline, CDR1 is MDHEN and CDR2 is SYDVKM. This CDR3 comprises 17 residues. The V end was cut by 3 bases, the J end by 0 bases, with 15 bases between. CDR3 amino acids: CASSFASTADSNQPQHF. As DNA, the CDR3 is TGTGCCAGCAGTTTTGCGTCGACAGCAGATAGCAATCAGCCCCAGCATTTT.

For this clone: Other DNA sequences from this sample encode an identical CDR3 as well. The gene calls are TRBV19 and TRBJ2-3; 8 bases are shared with TRBD1. This CDR3 comprises 13 residues. V trimming: 4 bases; J trimming: 4 bases; junction bases outside the gene matches: 1. The germline V gene has CDR1 LNHDA and CDR2 SQIVND (reference sequence). This chain's CDR3 is CASSTTGADTQYF. In DNA, the CDR3 is TGTGCCAGTAGTACGACAGGGGCAGATACGCAGTATTTT.

This chain links TRBV4-1 with TRBJ1-4, with TRBD1 as a possible D gene (5 bases). Trimming shortened V by 1 base and J by 5 bases, and 17 bases separated the two germline ends. This CDR3 region has 17 residues. CDR1 is MGHRA, CDR2 YSYEKL, per germline. The CDR3 DNA reads as TGCGCCAGCAGCCAAGGGCCGAGACGGGGGGAAAATGAAAAACTGTTTTTT. Its translation is CASSQGPRRGENEKLFF.

This clone was detected only once. The chain carries TRBV11-2 and TRBJ2-1, with unresolved D. CDR3 length: 15 residues. The germline V gene encodes CDR1 SGHAT and CDR2 FQNNGV. Deletions cut 4 bases from V and 4 bases from J, with 14 bases between. The chain's CDR3 is CASSSITGRYNEQFF. In nucleotides, the CDR3 is TGTGCCAGCAGCTCTATAACCGGCAGATACAATGAGCAGTTCTTC.

The chain couples TRBV30 to TRBJ1-3; no clear D. CDR3 length: 14 amino acids. From germline, CDR1 is GTSNPN and CDR2 SVGIG (reference sequence). Trimming stripped 4 bases from V and 0 bases from J, with 10 bases between. The CDR3 here is CAWTEEVSGNTIYF. As DNA, the CDR3 is TGTGCCTGGACCGAGGAGGTCTCTGGAAACACCATATATTTT.

The V gene is TRBV6-4, the J gene TRBJ2-5; 9 bases are a match to TRBD2. The length of the CDR3 is 15 residues. Germline V gene data show CDR1 as MRHNA and CDR2 as SNTAGT. J was trimmed by 5 bases and V by 4 bases; bases with no gene match: 8. As DNA, the CDR3 is TGTGCCAGCAGTGTTGGTAGCGGGAGTGGGGAGACCCAGTACTTC. Encoded protein: CASSVGSGSGETQYF.

This chain connects TRBV6-5 to TRBJ1-2, with no clear D. Trimming took off 2 bases at V and 4 bases at J, with 11 bases between the two ends. This CDR3 is built from 14 residues. CDR1 MNHEY and CDR2 SVGAGI come from the germline V gene. CDR3 region: CASSYRVDGYGYTF. In DNA form, the CDR3 reads TGTGCCAGCAGTTACAGGGTTGACGGCTATGGCTACACCTTC.

The genes are TRBV28 and TRBJ2-5; D ambiguous. The germline CDR1 and CDR2 sequences are MDHEN and SYDVKM. Trimming shortened V by 2 bases and J by 0 bases, and 7 bases separated the two germline ends. The CDR3 is 14 residues long. CDR3 in amino acids: CASSLMGNQETQYF. The CDR3 bases are TGTGCCAGCAGTTTAATGGGCAACCAAGAGACCCAGTACTTC.